These 19 T cell receptor beta chains were sequenced from one sample in a study of graft-versus-host responses after intestinal transplantation (dated by TCRdb to the early 2020s). In light of the paper, this sample's time point label describes: cells obtained before transplantation from donor or recipient. In mixed lymphocyte reactions, some 200,000 CFSE-labeled pre-transplant responders were plated with some 200,000 irradiated violet-dye-labeled stimulators and cultured for about 6 days. Libraries came from the immunoSEQ multiplex PCR assay. The table comes from immuneACCESS by way of TCRdb, which keeps in-frame sequences with V and J called. Part of the clones is missing from these tables; in studies checked, under half for an unresolved V gene and the rest for unknown reasons. The sample has more than 13,000 clones on record, about 35% of them singletons. The top ten constitute approximately 2.2% of the sample.

The sample was alloreactive CD8+ T cells from a mixed lymphocyte reaction culture, taken before intestinal transplant. Per the publication, the cell subset or site label means: CFSE-low proliferating T cells sorted from approximately 6-day pre-transplant mixed lymphocyte reaction (GvH or HvG direction). Receptors originate from a human patient who received an intestinal transplant.

This CDR3 reads CASSLDPAGPYEQYF. CDR3 bases: TGTGCCAGCAGCCTCGACCCTGCGGGCCCCTACGAGCAGTACTTC. The rearrangement links TRBV4-2 to TRBJ2-7, with D possibly TRBD2 on 5 matching bases. The germline gives CDR1 LGHNA, CDR2 YNFKEQ. The ends were cut back, 4 bases at V and 2 bases at J, with 15 bases in the middle. The CDR3 has 15 residues.

The V call is TRBV19, the J call TRBJ2-2, with D perhaps TRBD1 (6 bases). Trimming left V 8 bases short and J 10 bases short, with 11 bases between. This CDR3 region has 11 residues. Per germline, CDR1 LNHDA and CDR2 SQIVND (reference sequence). The CDR3 region is CASEGDEELFF. CDR3 bases: TGTGCCAGTGAGGGGGATGAGGAGCTGTTTTTT.

This clone was counted only a few times. The chain is built from TRBV11-3 and TRBJ2-1, with D possibly matching TRBD1 (6 bases). Germline V gives CDR1 SGHNT, CDR2 YENEEA. V lost 4 bases, J lost 9 bases, and 13 bases lay in between. This CDR3 comprises 13 residues. The CDR3 reads CASSSYRETEQFF. The CDR3 nucleotides are TGTGCCAGCAGCTCATACAGGGAGACTGAGCAGTTCTTC.

This clone was counted between two and nine times. The rearrangement joins TRBV6-5 to TRBJ2-5; possibly TRBD1 or TRBD2 for D (6 bases each). V was shortened by 0 bases and J by 1 base, with 12 bases between the two germline ends. Per the germline V gene, CDR1 is MNHEY and CDR2 is SVGAGI. The CDR3 runs to 16 residues. CDR3: CASSYSWGATQETQYF. CDR3 coding DNA: TGTGCCAGCAGTTACTCTTGGGGGGCAACCCAAGAGACCCAGTACTTC.

The chain uses TRBV9 and TRBJ2-3; the match to TRBD2 covers 11 bases. Germline V gives CDR1 SGDLS, CDR2 YYNGEE. V dropped 6 bases and J dropped 1; count of bases not matched to a gene: 4. CDR3 length: 15 amino acids. The CDR3 loop reads CASTLLAGGTDTQYF. CDR3 nucleotide sequence: TGTGCCAGCACCCTACTAGCGGGGGGCACAGATACGCAGTATTTT.

By share, this clone ranks as medium-sized. The chain links TRBV4-1 to TRBJ2-7, with D possibly being TRBD1 (5 bases). The CDR3 extends over 15 amino acids. Germline assignment: CDR1 MGHRA and CDR2 YSYEKL. V was shortened by 6 bases and J by 2 bases, with 17 bases between the two germline ends. CDR3 bases: TGCGCCAGCAGTCTCCTTGGTACAGGACCCTACGAGCAGTACTTC. Translating it yields CASSLLGTGPYEQYF.

This clone came up a few times. The chain employs TRBV4-1 and TRBJ2-7, with TRBD1 identical over 11 bases. CDR1 and CDR2 from the germline V gene are MGHRA and YSYEKL. Trimming cost V 4 bases and J 6 bases; bases outside gene matches: 11. The CDR3 length is 16 residues. CDR3 protein: CASSRPTPGQGGEQYF. DNA for the CDR3: TGCGCCAGCAGCCGCCCCACGCCGGGACAGGGGGGCGAGCAGTACTTC.

The chain employs TRBV11-2 and TRBJ2-5; 12 bases fit TRBD2. Germline V CDR1 and CDR2: SGHAT, FQNNGV. J gave up 3 bases and V 1 base, and 6 bases lay outside the gene matches. The CDR3 is 17 residues long. CDR3 region: CASSLGPSGGVKETQYF. The CDR3 nucleotides are TGTGCCAGCAGCTTAGGCCCTAGCGGGGGGGTCAAAGAGACCCAGTACTTC.

V usage is TRBV1 and J usage is TRBJ2-6. TRBV1 is labeled a pseudogene. This CDR3 contains 12 residues. CDR3 loop: CTSRSRANVLTF. CDR3 DNA: TGCACCAGCAGAAGTCGGGCCAACGTCCTGACTTTC.

This chain uses TRBV27 with TRBJ1-2; D may be TRBD1 (6 bases). Trimming pared 8 bases from V and 3 bases from J, leaving 13 bases between. The CDR3 consists of 13 residues. Germline V gene lookup returns CDR1 MNHEY and CDR2 SMNVEV (reference sequence). CDR3 residues: CASAPGTHYGYTF. CDR3 in DNA: TGTGCCAGCGCTCCCGGGACACACTATGGCTACACCTTC.

V usage is TRBV29-1 and J usage is TRBJ2-1; 12 bases map to TRBD2. V gave up 8 bases and J gave up 4 bases; unmatched junction bases: 6. The germline gives CDR1 SQVTM, CDR2 ANQGSEA. This CDR3 spans 14 amino acids. DNA for the CDR3: TGCAGCCTTCGACTAGCGGGGGATTACAATGAGCAGTTCTTC. Translating it yields CSLRLAGDYNEQFF.

By sample fraction, this clone is medium-sized. The CDR3 sequence is CASSFGQIDLYGYTF. As DNA, the CDR3 is TGCGCCAGCAGCTTCGGACAGATAGATCTATATGGCTACACCTTC. V is TRBV5-1 and J is TRBJ1-2, with a possible D match to TRBD1 (6 bases). The germline V and J ends were trimmed by 2 bases and 5 bases, with 16 bases remaining between them. Germline CDR1 SGHRS, CDR2 YFSETQ. CDR3 length equals 15 residues.

This clone has only a few counts. This sample includes further DNA sequences coding for the same CDR3. V usage is TRBV30 and J usage is TRBJ2-7, with a tentative D call TRBD2 (6 bases). Trimming took off 0 bases at V and 4 bases at J, with 10 bases between the two ends. The length of the CDR3 is 13 residues. Germline V lookup: CDR1 GTSNPN, CDR2 SVGIG (reference sequence). The DNA for the CDR3 is TGTGCCTGGAGTGTCGGTGCGGGGTACGAGCAGTACTTC. This encodes CAWSVGAGYEQYF.

In its sample, this clone was seen a few times. The rearrangement uses TRBV7-9 and TRBJ2-1, with 7 nucleotides matching TRBD2. Germline lookup yields CDR1 SEHNR and CDR2 FQNEAQ (reference sequence). The CDR3 is 15 amino acids. The junction had 4 bases not matched to a gene; V was cut back by 5 bases and J by 0 bases. This chain's CDR3 is CASSPSGSSYNEQFF. The DNA of the CDR3 is TGTGCCAGCAGCCCTAGCGGAAGCTCCTACAATGAGCAGTTCTTC.

This clone has only a few counts. The V call is TRBV15, the J call TRBJ1-1; 9 bases align to TRBD1. The J segment lost 8 bases and the V segment lost 0 bases, leaving 7 bases of the junction unmatched. This CDR3 is built from 15 residues. CDR1 LNHNV and CDR2 YYDKDF come from the germline V gene (reference sequence). The CDR3 DNA is TGTGCCACCAGCAGAGAAAACAGGGGGCGGCGGGAAGCTTTCTTT. This translates into CATSRENRGRREAFF.

This clone is termed medium-sized. The chain carries TRBV5-5 and TRBJ2-7; D uncertain. V was cut by 0 bases and J by 3 bases, with 10 bases left in between. The CDR3 loop spans 14 amino acids. Per the germline V gene, CDR1 is SGHKS and CDR2 is YYEKEE (reference sequence). The CDR3 sequence is CASSLEKGLYEQYF. DNA of the CDR3: TGTGCCAGCAGCTTGGAAAAAGGCCTCTACGAGCAGTACTTC.

The gene calls are TRBV4-1 and TRBJ2-1; a weak D match, TRBD1 (6 bases). The V gene lost 5 bases and the J gene lost 0 bases, with 17 bases spanning the gap. Looked up from germline, CDR1 is MGHRA and CDR2 is YSYEKL. This CDR3 is 17 amino acids long. CDR3 nucleotide sequence: TGCGCCAGCAGCTATAGAATGGGGACACTCTCCTACAATGAGCAGTTCTTC. It codes for CASSYRMGTLSYNEQFF.

The rearrangement joins TRBV2 to TRBJ1-4, with D perhaps TRBD1 (5 bases). Germline V lookup: CDR1 SNHLY, CDR2 FYNNEI. Trimming took off 7 bases at V and 8 bases at J, with 23 bases between the two ends. CDR3 size: 16 residues. The CDR3 DNA reads TGTGCCAGCATTAGACCGACGGGGCGGTCTTGGGAAAAACTGTTTTTT. This translates into CASIRPTGRSWEKLFF.

This clone was detected only a few times. The chain is built from TRBV27 and TRBJ1-5; a weak D match, TRBD1 (6 bases). Trimming pared 10 bases from V and 4 bases from J, leaving 17 bases between. CDR1 MNHEY and CDR2 SMNVEV come from the germline V gene (reference sequence). This CDR3 comprises 14 residues. The CDR3 loop is CATIQGQFNQPQHF. In DNA form, the CDR3 reads TGTGCCACCATACAAGGACAGTTTAATCAGCCCCAGCATTTT.